This entry lists 9 T cell receptor beta chains sequenced from one sample in a study of blood T cell repertoires in COVID-19. Sequencing was performed with immunoSEQ multiplex PCR; in TCRdb, only in-frame clones are kept and a portion is missing. The data hold about 74,000 clones, with about 91% observed a single time. Material: peripheral blood. These receptors came from a woman of 80 years or more with acute or convalescent COVID-19.

J is TRBJ1-2 and V is TRBV20-1, with 7 bases matching TRBD1. The ends lost 3 bases at V and 4 bases at J; junction bases unmatched: 8. The CDR3 length is 14 residues. Germline CDR1 DFQATT, CDR2 SNEGSKA (reference sequence). The CDR3: CSASPGQAVYGYTF. The DNA for the CDR3 is TGCAGTGCTAGTCCAGGACAGGCGGTCTATGGCTACACCTTC.

The gene calls are TRBV5-6 and TRBJ1-2; TRBD1 matches 10 bases. V trimming: 4 bases; J trimming: 8 bases; junction bases outside the gene matches: 11. Germline V CDR1 and CDR2: SGHDT, YYEEEE. The CDR3 contains 15 residues. CDR3 protein: CASSTTGQGTGGYTF. The CDR3 DNA sequence: TGTGCCAGCAGCACCACGGGACAGGGGACAGGGGGCTACACCTTC.

This clone was counted only a few times. The chain recombines TRBV30 with TRBJ2-2, with TRBD1 matching 7 bases. CDR1 is GTSNPN and CDR2 is SVGIG in the germline V gene (reference sequence). This CDR3 has 13 amino acids. V shed 3 bases and J 6 bases; nucleotides not matched to a gene: 4. CDR3 residues: CAWRVQGPGELFF. The CDR3 DNA reads TGTGCCTGGAGGGTACAGGGGCCCGGGGAGCTGTTTTTT.

V usage is TRBV9 and J usage is TRBJ2-3, with 10 bases fitting TRBD2. V dropped 3 bases and J dropped 6; count of bases not matched to a gene: 13. The CDR3 extends over 17 amino acids. From germline, CDR1 is SGDLS and CDR2 YYNGEE. CDR3: CASSDRGSSGGRDTQYF. As DNA, the CDR3 is TGTGCCAGCAGCGATCGAGGGTCTAGCGGGGGCCGGGATACGCAGTATTTT.

This chain uses TRBV9 with TRBJ2-7, with 7 nucleotides matching TRBD1. With 4 bases clipped from V and 3 bases from J, the junction kept 10 bases outside the gene matches. The germline gives CDR1 SGDLS, CDR2 YYNGEE. The CDR3 spans 15 residues. The CDR3 is CASSPREGGYYEQYF. DNA for the CDR3: TGTGCCAGCAGCCCCCGGGAAGGGGGCTACTACGAGCAGTACTTC.

The chain couples TRBV6-5 to TRBJ2-7; 7 bases agree with TRBD2. Per germline, CDR1 MNHEY and CDR2 SVGAGI. Trimming removed 0 bases from V and 4 bases from J; junction bases left unmatched: 3. This CDR3 is built from 14 residues. The CDR3 nucleotides read TGTGCCAGCAGTTACTCCTTGGGGGGGTACGAGCAGTACTTC. Translation gives CASSYSLGGYEQYF.

The CDR3 sequence: CASSGLRTGELFF. The CDR3 DNA is TGTGCCAGCAGCGGCCTGAGGACCGGGGAGCTGTTTTTT. The genes are TRBV7-2 and TRBJ2-2; no firm D call. V shed 5 bases and J shed 5 bases, with 9 bases lying between them. CDR3 length: 13 amino acids. Germline CDR1 is SGHTA and CDR2 is FQGNSA.

V and J are TRBV9 and TRBJ2-2, with 7 bases aligning to TRBD1. CDR3 length equals 14 residues. The V segment lost 0 bases and the J segment 8 bases; nucleotides outside the gene matches: 4. Germline values: CDR1 SGDLS, CDR2 YYNGEE. CDR3 sequence: CASSVGGQSGELFF. CDR3 DNA sequence: TGTGCCAGCAGCGTAGGGGGACAGTCAGGGGAGCTGTTTTTT.

The rearrangement joins TRBV27 to TRBJ1-5, with D possibly being TRBD1 (6 bases). The CDR3 covers 12 residues. With 3 bases removed from V and 7 bases from J, the gap between germline ends came to 7 bases. Germline CDR1 is MNHEY and CDR2 is SMNVEV (reference sequence). The CDR3: CASSFRGQPQHF. CDR3 DNA sequence: TGTGCCAGCAGTTTCAGGGGCCAGCCCCAGCATTTT.